The 9 T cell receptor beta chains below were found in one sample sequenced in a study of T-cell memory formation after mild COVID-19. TCRdb passed the 5' RACE reads through MiXCR, listing each CDR3 protein once. The data contain roughly 400,000 distinct CDR3 sequences, approximately 15% of them singletons. Sequenced sample: PBMCs or a T cell subset sorted from them (not recorded which). Receptor source: a man aged 18 to 29 who had mild COVID-19 (a few samples of this study predate the infection). Cell type and time point are not known.

This clonotype came up a few times. The chain uses TRBV4-1 and TRBJ1-1; 8 positions agree with TRBD1. There are 18 residues in the CDR3. The V and J ends lost 1 base and 4 bases, in that order; junction bases with no gene match: 14. Germline CDR1 and CDR2: MGHRA and YSYEKL. CDR3 amino acids: CASSQGPQGATRTTEAFF. The CDR3 bases are TGCGCCAGCAGCCAAGGTCCCCAGGGGGCGACGAGGACCACTGAAGCTTTCTTT.

The V and J genes are TRBV7-9 and TRBJ1-1; 8 bases are shared with TRBD1. Trimming took 5 bases from V and 1 from J; bases not matched to a gene: 6. Germline CDR1 is SEHNR and CDR2 is FQNEAQ (reference sequence). The CDR3 loop spans 15 amino acids. This CDR3 is CASSPGQGRNTEAFF. CDR3 DNA: TGTGCCAGCAGCCCCGGACAGGGAAGGAACACTGAAGCTTTCTTT.

This clonotype was seen ten or more times. The chain combines TRBV6-2 or TRBV6-3 with TRBJ1-2; 10 nucleotides match TRBD1. V shed 2 bases, J shed 2 bases, and the junction held 2 bases outside the gene matches. Per the germline V gene, CDR1 is MNHEY and CDR2 is SVGEGT. CDR3 length: 15 amino acids. CDR3 sequence (DNA): TGTGCCAGCAGTTACGGGACAGGGGCGAACTATGGCTACACCTTC. Translating it yields CASSYGTGANYGYTF.

The rearrangement joins TRBV11-1 to TRBJ2-3; D not certain. Trimming took off 2 bases at V and 4 bases at J, with 7 bases between the two ends. CDR3 length: 13 amino acids. CDR1 is SGHAT and CDR2 is FQDESV in the germline V gene (reference sequence). CDR3 in amino acids: CASSLRIPDTQYF. The DNA of the CDR3 is TGTGCCAGCAGCTTACGGATCCCAGATACGCAGTATTTT.

The chain combines TRBV6-6 with TRBJ1-2; the D is unclear. V was cut by 4 bases and J by 3 bases, with 9 bases left in between. Per germline, CDR1 MNHNY and CDR2 SVGAGI (reference sequence). This CDR3 contains 13 residues. The CDR3 region is CASSWWQYYGYTF. The CDR3 DNA reads TGTGCCAGCAGTTGGTGGCAGTACTATGGCTACACCTTC.

Ten or more counts support this clonotype. This sequence joins TRBV28 and TRBJ1-5; no reliable D call. The CDR3 contains 15 residues. V dropped 3 bases and J dropped 3 bases, with 12 bases sitting between them. CDR1 and CDR2 (germline): MDHEN, SYDVKM. The CDR3 here is CASSFGSPINQPQHF. The CDR3, as DNA: TGTGCCAGCAGTTTTGGCAGCCCGATCAATCAGCCCCAGCATTTT.

The genes are TRBV7-6 and TRBJ2-3; TRBD2 might be the D (6 bases). V lost 4 bases and J lost 1, with 21 bases in between. CDR3 length equals 18 residues. Germline values: CDR1 SGHVS, CDR2 FNYEAQ. The CDR3 is CASSSLRGPRTGTDTQYF. Here the CDR3 DNA reads TGTGCCAGCAGCTCCCTGCGGGGACCCCGGACGGGCACAGATACGCAGTATTTT.

This clonotype was seen a handful of times. CDR3 in amino acids: CSASELAGGSSEQFF. Written as DNA, the CDR3 is TGCAGTGCTAGTGAACTAGCGGGGGGTTCTTCTGAGCAGTTCTTC. The chain recombines TRBV20-1 with TRBJ2-1; TRBD2 aligns across 12 bases. Germline CDR1 reads DFQATT; CDR2 reads SNEGSKA (reference sequence). This CDR3 spans 15 amino acids. With 3 bases clipped from V and 9 bases from J, the junction kept 9 bases outside the gene matches.

This chain links TRBV20-1 with TRBJ1-1; D not certain. The CDR3 is 13 residues long. V was cut by 7 bases and J by 0 bases, with 12 bases left in between. Germline CDR1 and CDR2: DFQATT and SNEGSKA (reference sequence). CDR3 residues: CSVNGRVNTEAFF. In nucleotides, the CDR3 is TGCAGTGTTAACGGGAGGGTGAACACTGAAGCTTTCTTT.